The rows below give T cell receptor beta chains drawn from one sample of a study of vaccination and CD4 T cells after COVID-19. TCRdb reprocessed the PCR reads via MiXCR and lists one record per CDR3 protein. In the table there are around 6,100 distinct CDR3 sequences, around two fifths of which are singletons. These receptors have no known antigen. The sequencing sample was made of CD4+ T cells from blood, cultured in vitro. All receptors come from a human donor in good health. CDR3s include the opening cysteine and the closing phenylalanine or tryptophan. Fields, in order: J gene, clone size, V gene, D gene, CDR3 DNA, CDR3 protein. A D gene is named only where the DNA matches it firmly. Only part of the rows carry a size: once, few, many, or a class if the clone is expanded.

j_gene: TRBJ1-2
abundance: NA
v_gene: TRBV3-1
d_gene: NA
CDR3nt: TGTGCCAGCGGTTATCTGGAGGGCGAAACTAACTATGGCTACACCTTC
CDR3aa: CASGYLEGETNYGYTF

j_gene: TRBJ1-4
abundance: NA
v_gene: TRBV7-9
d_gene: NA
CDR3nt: TGTGCCAGCAGCTTCGGGGGGGAAAAACTGTTTTTT
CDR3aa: CASSFGGEKLFF

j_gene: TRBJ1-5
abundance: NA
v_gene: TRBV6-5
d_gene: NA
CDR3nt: TGTGCCAGCAGTTCCTTGGGGGGAAAGGGGCCCCAGCATTTT
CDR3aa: CASSSLGGKGPQHF

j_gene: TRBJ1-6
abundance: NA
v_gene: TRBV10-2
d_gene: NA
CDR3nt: TGCGCCAGCAGGATCATAGCTCAACTTAATTCACCCCTCCACTTT
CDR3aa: CASRIIAQLNSPLHF

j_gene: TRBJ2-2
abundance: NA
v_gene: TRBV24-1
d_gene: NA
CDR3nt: TGTGCCACCAGTGATGGGACGGACACCGGGGAGCTGTTTTTT
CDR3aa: CATSDGTDTGELFF

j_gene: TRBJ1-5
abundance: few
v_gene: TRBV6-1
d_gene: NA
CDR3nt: TGTGCCAGCAGCCGAGGGGAGGATCAGCCCCAGCATTTT
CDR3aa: CASSRGEDQPQHF

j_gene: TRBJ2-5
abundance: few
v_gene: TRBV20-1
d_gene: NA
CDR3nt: TGCAGTGCAAGGGGGGGCCCAGAGACCCAGTACTTC
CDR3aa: CSARGGPETQYF

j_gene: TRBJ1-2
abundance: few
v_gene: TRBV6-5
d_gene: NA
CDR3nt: TGTGCCAGCAGTTACGGAGGGGACATACCTAACTATGGCTACACCTTC
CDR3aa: CASSYGGDIPNYGYTF

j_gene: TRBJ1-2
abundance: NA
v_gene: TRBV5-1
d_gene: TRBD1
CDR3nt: TGCGCCAGCAGCGAGGGGGGACAGGGCTATGGCTACACCTTC
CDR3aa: CASSEGGQGYGYTF

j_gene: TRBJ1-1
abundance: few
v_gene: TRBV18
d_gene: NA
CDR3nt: TGTGCCAGCTCGCGACAAGAGAACACTGAAGCTTTCTTT
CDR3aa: CASSRQENTEAFF

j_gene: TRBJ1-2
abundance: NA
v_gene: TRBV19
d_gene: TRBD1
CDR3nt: TGTGCCAGCGGTGTGCAGGGGGGTGGCTACACCTTC
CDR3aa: CASGVQGGGYTF

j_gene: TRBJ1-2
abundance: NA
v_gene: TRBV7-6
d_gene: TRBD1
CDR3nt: TGTGCCAGCAGCTTCGGGACAGGGGGCGGCTACACCTTC
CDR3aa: CASSFGTGGGYTF